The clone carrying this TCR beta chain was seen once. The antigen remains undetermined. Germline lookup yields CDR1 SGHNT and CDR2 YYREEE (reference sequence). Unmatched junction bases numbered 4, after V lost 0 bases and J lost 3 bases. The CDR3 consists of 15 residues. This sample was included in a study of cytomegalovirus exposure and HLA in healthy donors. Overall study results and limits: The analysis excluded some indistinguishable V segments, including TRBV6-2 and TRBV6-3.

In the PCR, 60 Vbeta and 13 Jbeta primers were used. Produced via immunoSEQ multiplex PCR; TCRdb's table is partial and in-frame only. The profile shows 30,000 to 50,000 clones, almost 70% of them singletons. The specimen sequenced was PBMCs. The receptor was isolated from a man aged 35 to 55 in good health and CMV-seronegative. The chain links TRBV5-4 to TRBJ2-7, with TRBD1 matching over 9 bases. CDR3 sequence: CASSLAGTGLYEQYF. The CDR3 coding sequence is TGTGCCAGCAGCTTGGCAGGGACAGGGCTCTACGAGCAGTACTTC. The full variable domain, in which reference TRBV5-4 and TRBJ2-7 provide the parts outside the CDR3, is ETGVTQSPTHLIKTRGQQVTLRCSSQSGHNTVSWYQQALGQGPQFIFQYYREEENGRGNFPPRFSGLQFPNYSSELNVNALELDDSALYLCASSLAGTGLYEQYFGPGTRLTVT.